The next 32 T cell receptor beta chains were all read from a single sample in a study of cytomegalovirus exposure and HLA in healthy donors. The PCR had 60 Vbeta and 13 Jbeta primers. The assay was immunoSEQ multiplex PCR, and TCRdb's table has in-frame clones only and misses some. Here the sample spans some 120,000 clones, about 80% being singletons. The sequenced sample was PBMCs. The receptors come from a male donor in good health and CMV-seronegative.

In DNA form, the CDR3 reads TGCGCCAGCAGCCAAGCAAGACTAGCGGGGCGAACAGATACGCAGTATTTT. Its protein is CASSQARLAGRTDTQYF. This rearrangement joins TRBV4-1 to TRBJ2-3, with 11 bases fitting TRBD2. CDR1 and CDR2 from the germline V gene are MGHRA and YSYEKL. This CDR3 has 17 residues. J gave up 3 bases and V 1 base, and 6 bases lay outside the gene matches.

V gene TRBV27 combines with J gene TRBJ1-2; possibly TRBD1 for D (6 bases). The CDR3 spans 13 residues. Trimming removed 6 bases at V and 8 bases at J, with 16 bases between. Germline V lookup: CDR1 MNHEY, CDR2 SMNVEV (reference sequence). DNA of the CDR3: TGTGCCAGCAGATATACAGGGATCGGAGGCTACACCTTC. Translated, it gives CASRYTGIGGYTF.

The chain employs TRBV27 and TRBJ1-2; D is perhaps TRBD1 (6 bases). Trimming removed 6 bases at V and 1 base at J, with 15 bases between. Germline V CDR1 and CDR2: MNHEY, SMNVEV (reference sequence). There are 15 residues in the CDR3. This CDR3 is CASSESRGFNYGYTF. For the CDR3, the DNA is TGTGCCAGCAGCGAAAGCAGGGGATTTAACTATGGCTACACCTTC.

The chain joins TRBV14 to TRBJ2-5, with TRBD1 as a possible D gene (6 bases). Germline lookup yields CDR1 SGHDN and CDR2 FVKESK. V lost 1 base to trimming and J lost 2 bases, with 11 bases between them. This CDR3 has 15 residues. The CDR3 nucleotides are TGTGCCAGCAGCCAAGTATGGGACAAACAAGAGACCCAGTACTTC. It codes for CASSQVWDKQETQYF.

This chain uses TRBV5-1 with TRBJ2-7; weak D call: TRBD2 (6 bases). CDR3 length equals 16 residues. Germline lookup yields CDR1 SGHRS and CDR2 YFSETQ. Trimming took 3 bases from V and 3 from J, leaving 19 bases between them. CDR3 region: CASSWPHPVGGYEQYF. The CDR3 DNA reads as TGCGCCAGCAGCTGGCCCCATCCCGTGGGGGGCTACGAGCAGTACTTC.

This chain uses TRBV5-1 with TRBJ2-1; possibly TRBD2 for D (5 bases). Germline V gene lookup returns CDR1 SGHRS and CDR2 YFSETQ. V was clipped by 0 bases and J by 3 bases, with 13 bases between them. CDR3 size: 16 residues. CDR3: CASSLAGQRSYNEQFF. The CDR3 region has the DNA TGCGCCAGCAGCTTGGCCGGGCAGCGGAGCTACAATGAGCAGTTCTTC.

The CDR3 protein is CASNQRAGSGNTIYF. DNA of the CDR3: TGTGCCAGTAACCAAAGGGCAGGGTCTGGAAACACCATATATTTT. The chain joins TRBV19 to TRBJ1-3, with TRBD1 as a possible D gene (5 bases). Germline V CDR1 and CDR2: LNHDA, SQIVND (reference sequence). V lost 7 bases and J 1 base, leaving 14 bases between the germline ends. There are 15 residues in the CDR3. The whole variable domain, remainder taken from reference TRBV19 and TRBJ1-3, is DGGITQSPKYLFRKEGQNVTLSCEQNLNHDAMYWYRQDPGQGLRLIYYSQIVNDFQKGDIAEGYSVSREKKESFPLTVTSAQKNPTAFYLCASNQRAGSGNTIYFGEGSWLTVV.

Concerning this clone itself: One end of the junction varies from germline; a read error may be responsible. The chain links TRBV5-4 to TRBJ2-6; possibly TRBD1 for D (5 bases). Germline V gene data show CDR1 as SGHNT and CDR2 as YYREEE (reference sequence). This CDR3 contains 16 residues. CDR3 region: CASSLPLGSGANGLTF. CDR3 sequence (DNA): TGTGCCAGCAGCTTGCCCCTAGGTTCTGGGGCCAACGGCCTGACTTTC.

This rearrangement joins TRBV5-6 to TRBJ2-7; 7 nucleotides line up with TRBD2. In germline, CDR1 is SGHDT, CDR2 YYEEEE. This CDR3 has 13 amino acids. V lost 0 bases and J lost 6; bases outside the gene matches: 3. CDR3 protein: CASSLGLAFEQYF. The DNA of the CDR3 is TGTGCCAGCAGCTTGGGACTAGCTTTCGAGCAGTACTTC.

The CDR3 coding sequence is TGTGCCAGCAGCTACTTTCCCGGGACTCACAATCAGCCCCAGCATTTT. Protein product: CASSYFPGTHNQPQHF. The rearrangement uses TRBV7-9 and TRBJ1-5, with a weak D call TRBD1 (5 bases). Germline V lookup: CDR1 SEHNR, CDR2 FQNEAQ (reference sequence). This CDR3 contains 16 residues. V gave up 4 bases and J gave up 3 bases, with 16 bases separating them.

For the CDR3, the DNA is TGCGCCAGCAGCTCAGGGGGCCTGGTTGGAAACACCATATATTTT. This encodes CASSSGGLVGNTIYF. The rearrangement links TRBV5-1 to TRBJ1-3, with TRBD1 matching 8 bases. The V gene end was trimmed by 3 bases and the J gene end by 3 bases; junction bases not matched to a gene: 5. The CDR3 consists of 15 residues. CDR1 is SGHRS, CDR2 YFSETQ, per germline.

J is TRBJ1-4 and V is TRBV10-2; D might be TRBD1 (5 bases). Deletions cut 11 bases from V and 5 bases from J, with 15 bases between. CDR3 length: 13 residues. The germline CDR1 and CDR2 sequences are WSHSY and SAAADI. DNA of the CDR3: TGCGCCGAAAGAGACAGACAGAATGAAAAACTGTTTTTT. It codes for CAERDRQNEKLFF.

This rearrangement joins TRBV7-8 to TRBJ2-2; TRBD1 might be the D (5 bases). The germline CDR1 and CDR2 sequences are SGHVS and FQNEAQ. V was cut by 1 base and J by 0 bases, with 6 bases left in between. The CDR3 spans 15 residues. CDR3 nucleotide sequence: TGTGCCAGCAGCTTAGGGACAACGAACACCGGGGAGCTGTTTTTT. It is translated as CASSLGTTNTGELFF.

The J gene is TRBJ1-2, the V gene TRBV4-1; no firm D call. Germline CDR1 and CDR2: MGHRA and YSYEKL. The germline V and J ends were trimmed by 5 bases and 2 bases, with 18 bases remaining between them. The length of the CDR3 is 16 residues. CDR3 sequence reads: CASSSPQAGKNYGYTF. CDR3 in DNA: TGCGCCAGCAGCTCCCCCCAGGCCGGAAAAAACTATGGCTACACCTTC.

The chain uses TRBV19 and TRBJ2-7; a weak D match, TRBD2 (6 bases). Trimming cost V 10 bases and J 1 base, with 11 bases left between them. The CDR3 runs to 12 residues. Germline V gene data show CDR1 as LNHDA and CDR2 as SQIVND (reference sequence). CDR3 loop: CATRGLSYEQYF. The CDR3 DNA reads as TGTGCCACCCGAGGACTATCCTACGAGCAGTACTTC.

CDR3 amino acids: CASSSGQREKLFF. The CDR3 DNA reads TGTGCCAGCAGCTCCGGACAGCGAGAAAAACTGTTTTTT. The chain links TRBV7-2 to TRBJ1-4; tentatively, D is TRBD1 (6 bases). Per the germline V gene, CDR1 is SGHTA and CDR2 is FQGNSA. Trimming pared 4 bases from V and 8 bases from J, leaving 11 bases between. The CDR3 length is 13 residues.

V gene TRBV10-2 combines with J gene TRBJ2-3; 10 nucleotides match TRBD2. J was trimmed by 2 bases and V by 6 bases; bases with no gene match: 11. The V gene's germline CDR1 is WSHSY and CDR2 SAAADI. The CDR3 has 17 amino acids. CDR3 residues: CASRGQGLAHITDTQYF. The CDR3 DNA is TGCGCCAGCAGGGGTCAGGGACTAGCGCACATCACAGATACGCAGTATTTT.

The sample holds a few counts of this clone. This chain connects TRBV9 to TRBJ2-5; 8 bases line up with TRBD1. Germline-derived CDR1 and CDR2 are SGDLS and YYNGEE. The CDR3 runs to 14 residues. The V gene end was trimmed by 5 bases and the J gene end by 1 base; junction bases not matched to a gene: 4. As DNA, the CDR3 is TGTGCCAGCAGTAAGACAGGGGCCCAAGAGACCCAGTACTTC. It yields the protein CASSKTGAQETQYF.

The chain joins TRBV5-1 to TRBJ2-1; D not resolved. CDR3 length: 16 residues. Trimming left V 3 bases short and J 0 bases short, with 13 bases between. CDR1 and CDR2 from the germline V gene are SGHRS and YFSETQ. CDR3 sequence reads: CASSSRGGASYNEQFF. The DNA of the CDR3 is TGCGCCAGCAGCTCCCGTGGCGGAGCCTCCTACAATGAGCAGTTCTTC.

This rearrangement joins TRBV4-1 to TRBJ2-1, with 10 bases fitting TRBD1. V was clipped by 3 bases and J by 4 bases; unmatched bases: 6. The CDR3 consists of 16 residues. CDR1 and CDR2 (germline): MGHRA, YSYEKL. The CDR3 region is CASSHHRDRGYNEQFF. The DNA of the CDR3 is TGCGCCAGCAGCCATCACCGGGACAGGGGTTACAATGAGCAGTTCTTC.

The chain combines TRBV28 with TRBJ1-3; D is unclear. CDR1 is MDHEN and CDR2 is SYDVKM in the germline V gene. V lost 1 base and J 2 bases, leaving 6 bases between the germline ends. The length of the CDR3 is 14 residues. CDR3 sequence reads: CASSLSAAGNTIYF. CDR3 bases: TGTGCCAGCAGTTTATCGGCGGCTGGAAACACCATATATTTT.

This clone was detected once. This chain uses TRBV9 with TRBJ1-2; D possibly corresponds to TRBD1 (5 bases). V was clipped by 3 bases and J by 7 bases, with 16 bases between them. Per germline, CDR1 SGDLS and CDR2 YYNGEE. This CDR3 has 14 residues. The CDR3 here is CASSAQRGDFGYTF. The CDR3 DNA is TGTGCCAGCAGCGCCCAGCGGGGGGATTTTGGCTACACCTTC.

V usage is TRBV13 and J usage is TRBJ2-5; D gene ambiguous. The CDR3 has 13 amino acids. Germline V gene data show CDR1 as PRHDT and CDR2 as FYEKMQ (reference sequence). V was pared by 6 bases and J by 1 base, with 9 bases between. The DNA of the CDR3 is TGTGCCAGCAGTATTGGCCCCCAAGAGACCCAGTACTTC. Protein product: CASSIGPQETQYF.

The rearrangement links TRBV19 to TRBJ1-1; possible D gene TRBD1, 5 bases. V lost 6 bases and J 3 bases, leaving 11 bases between the germline ends. This CDR3 comprises 13 residues. From germline, CDR1 is LNHDA and CDR2 SQIVND (reference sequence). This CDR3 is CASSSREDTEAFF. The DNA of the CDR3 is TGTGCCAGTAGCAGCAGGGAGGACACTGAAGCTTTCTTT.

The sample holds a few counts of this clone. The J gene is TRBJ2-3, the V gene TRBV6-4, with 9 bases matching TRBD2. CDR3 size: 16 residues. The germline gives CDR1 MRHNA, CDR2 SNTAGT. Germline trimming cut 0 bases from V and 2 bases from J; bases unmatched to any gene: 3. The CDR3: CASSDSSSGDTDTQYF. The CDR3 DNA is TGTGCCAGCAGTGACTCTTCTAGCGGGGACACAGATACGCAGTATTTT.

This sequence joins TRBV19 and TRBJ2-2; TRBD2 matches at 7 bases. The CDR3 loop spans 16 amino acids. V was pared by 7 bases and J by 2 bases, with 10 bases of the junction left unmatched. CDR1 is LNHDA, CDR2 SQIVND, per germline (reference sequence). CDR3 sequence (DNA): TGTGCCAGTAAAGGGGAGGGACTGATTAACACCGGGGAGCTGTTTTTT. Translating it yields CASKGEGLINTGELFF.

V gene TRBV28 combines with J gene TRBJ1-1, with 11 bases that match TRBD1. CDR3 size: 16 residues. Trimming took 8 bases from V and 5 from J; bases not matched to a gene: 13. Germline CDR1 MDHEN, CDR2 SYDVKM. The CDR3 sequence is CASGTSDRGLGTEAFF. The CDR3 bases are TGTGCCAGCGGAACATCGGACAGGGGGCTTGGGACTGAAGCTTTCTTT.

This chain joins TRBV6-1 and TRBJ2-7, with 7 bases fitting TRBD1. V lost 8 bases to trimming and J lost 7 bases; unmatched junction nucleotides: 14. Per the germline V gene, CDR1 is MNHNS and CDR2 is SASEGT. The CDR3 is 14 amino acids. In nucleotides, the CDR3 is TGTGCCAGCCCCCGACAGGGATTCTCCTCGGAGCAGTACTTC. Encoded protein: CASPRQGFSSEQYF.

V gene TRBV21-1 combines with J gene TRBJ1-1. TRBV21-1 is a listed pseudogene. The CDR3 contains 14 residues. In DNA, the CDR3 is TGTGCCAGCATTGCGGGTCAGATGAACACTGAAGCTTTCTTT. Its translation is CASIAGQMNTEAFF.

The CDR3, as DNA: TGTGCCAGCAAAACTGTCTCTGGAAACACCATATATTTT. This sequence encodes CASKTVSGNTIYF. The chain joins TRBV5-6 to TRBJ1-3; D remains unclear. The V gene lost 6 bases and the J gene lost 0 bases, with 7 bases spanning the gap. The CDR3 loop spans 13 amino acids. The germline CDR1 and CDR2 sequences are SGHDT and YYEEEE.

The gene calls are TRBV29-1 and TRBJ2-3, with 10 bases fitting TRBD2. Germline V gene data show CDR1 as SQVTM and CDR2 as ANQGSEA. Germline trimming cut 8 bases from V and 8 bases from J; bases unmatched to any gene: 13. The CDR3 contains 14 residues. CDR3 sequence (DNA): TGCAGCTCCACCTCAGCGGGAGGGACCGGTACGCAGTATTTT. Protein: CSSTSAGGTGTQYF.

V gene TRBV5-1 combines with J gene TRBJ2-5; TRBD1 matches at 8 bases. Losses at the gene ends were 3 bases for V and 5 bases for J; bases not matched to a gene: 3. CDR1 is SGHRS and CDR2 is YFSETQ in the germline V gene. The CDR3 extends over 13 amino acids. Here the CDR3 reads CASSWYRGETQYF. As DNA, the CDR3 is TGCGCCAGCAGCTGGTACAGGGGGGAGACCCAGTACTTC.